This T cell receptor (beta chain) was sequenced in a study of blood T cell repertoires in COVID-19. The ends were cut back, 5 bases at V and 1 base at J, with 14 bases in the middle. This CDR3 spans 16 amino acids. Germline loops: CDR1 SGHTA, CDR2 FQGNSA. Sequencing used immunoSEQ multiplex PCR; TCRdb keeps in-frame clones, though not all of them. Seen here are just under 80,000 clones, about nine tenths observed once, and the top ten hold under 55%. Sequencing was done on a sample of peripheral blood. V usage is TRBV7-2 and J usage is TRBJ2-2; D unresolved. The sequence came from a human donor in a cohort sampled during active COVID-19. The CDR3 DNA reads as TGTGCCAGCAGCCCGAGAGCAACAGTGAACACCGGGGAGCTGTTTTTT. The encoded protein is CASSPRATVNTGELFF.